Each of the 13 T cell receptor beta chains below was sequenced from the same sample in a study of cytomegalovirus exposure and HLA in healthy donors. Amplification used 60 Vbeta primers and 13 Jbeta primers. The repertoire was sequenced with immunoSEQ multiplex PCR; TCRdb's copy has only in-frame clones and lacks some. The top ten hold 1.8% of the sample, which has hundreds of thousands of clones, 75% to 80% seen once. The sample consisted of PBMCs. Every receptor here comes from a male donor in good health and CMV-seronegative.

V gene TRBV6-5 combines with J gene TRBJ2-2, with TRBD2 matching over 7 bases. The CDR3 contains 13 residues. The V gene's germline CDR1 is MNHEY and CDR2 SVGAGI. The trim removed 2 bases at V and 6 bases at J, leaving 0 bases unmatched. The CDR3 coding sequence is TGTGCCAGCAGTTACGGGGGGGCCGGGGAGCTGTTTTTT. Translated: CASSYGGAGELFF.

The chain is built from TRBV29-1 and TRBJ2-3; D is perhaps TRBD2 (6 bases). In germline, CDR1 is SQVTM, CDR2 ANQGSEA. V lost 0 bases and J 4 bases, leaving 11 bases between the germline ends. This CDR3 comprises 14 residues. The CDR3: CSVEEVWGADTQYF. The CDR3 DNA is TGCAGCGTTGAAGAGGTTTGGGGGGCAGATACGCAGTATTTT.

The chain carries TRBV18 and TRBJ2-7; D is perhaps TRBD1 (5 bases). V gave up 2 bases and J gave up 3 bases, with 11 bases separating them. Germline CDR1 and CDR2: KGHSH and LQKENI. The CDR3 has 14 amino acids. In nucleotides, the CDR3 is TGTGCCAGCTCACCAGGGCAGGGTGACTACGAGCAGTACTTC. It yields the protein CASSPGQGDYEQYF.

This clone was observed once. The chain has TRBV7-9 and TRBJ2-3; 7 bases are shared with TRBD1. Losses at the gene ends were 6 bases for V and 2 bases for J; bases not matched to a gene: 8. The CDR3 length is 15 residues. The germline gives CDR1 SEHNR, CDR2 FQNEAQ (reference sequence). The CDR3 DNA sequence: TGTGCCAGCAGTCCGCCGCAGGGGGACACAGATACGCAGTATTTT. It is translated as CASSPPQGDTDTQYF.

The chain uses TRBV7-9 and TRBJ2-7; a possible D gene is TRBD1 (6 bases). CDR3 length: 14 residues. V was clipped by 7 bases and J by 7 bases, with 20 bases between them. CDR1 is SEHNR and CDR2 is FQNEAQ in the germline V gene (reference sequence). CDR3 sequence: CASMVWDTSGEQYF. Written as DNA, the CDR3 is TGTGCCAGCATGGTATGGGACACCTCGGGAGAGCAGTACTTC.

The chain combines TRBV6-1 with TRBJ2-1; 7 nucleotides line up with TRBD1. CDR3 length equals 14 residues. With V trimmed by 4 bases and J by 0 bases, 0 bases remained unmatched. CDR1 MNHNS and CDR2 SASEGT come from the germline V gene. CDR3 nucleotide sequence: TGTGCCAGCAGTGGGGACAGCTCCTACAATGAGCAGTTCTTC. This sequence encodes CASSGDSSYNEQFF.

The chain's CDR3 is CASSPWDSYEQYF. CDR3 nucleotide sequence: TGTGCCAGCAGTCCTTGGGACAGTTACGAGCAGTACTTC. The chain is built from TRBV27 and TRBJ2-7, with 7 bases that match TRBD1. CDR3 length: 13 residues. Losses at the gene ends were 5 bases for V and 4 bases for J; bases not matched to a gene: 5. Germline V lookup: CDR1 MNHEY, CDR2 SMNVEV (reference sequence).

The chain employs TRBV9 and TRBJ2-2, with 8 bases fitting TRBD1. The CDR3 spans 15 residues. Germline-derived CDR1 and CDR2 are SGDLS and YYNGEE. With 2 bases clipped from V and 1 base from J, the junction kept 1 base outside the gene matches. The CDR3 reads CASSVTGGNTGELFF. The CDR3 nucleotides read TGTGCCAGCAGCGTCACAGGGGGGAACACCGGGGAGCTGTTTTTT.

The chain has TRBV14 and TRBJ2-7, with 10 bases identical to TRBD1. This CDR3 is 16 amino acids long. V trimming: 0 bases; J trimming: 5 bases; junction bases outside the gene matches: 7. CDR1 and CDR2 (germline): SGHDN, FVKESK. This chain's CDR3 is CASSQDLPGTGDEQYF. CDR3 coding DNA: TGTGCCAGCAGCCAAGATTTACCCGGGACAGGGGACGAGCAGTACTTC.

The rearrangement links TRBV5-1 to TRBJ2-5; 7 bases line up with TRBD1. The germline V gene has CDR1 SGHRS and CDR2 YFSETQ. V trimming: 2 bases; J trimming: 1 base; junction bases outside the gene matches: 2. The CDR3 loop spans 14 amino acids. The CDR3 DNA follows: TGCGCCAGCAGCTTAGGACAGGTCCAAGAGACCCAGTACTTC. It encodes CASSLGQVQETQYF.

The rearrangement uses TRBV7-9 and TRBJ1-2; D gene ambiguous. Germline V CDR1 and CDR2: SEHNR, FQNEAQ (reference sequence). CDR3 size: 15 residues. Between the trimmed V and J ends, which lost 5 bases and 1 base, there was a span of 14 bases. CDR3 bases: TGTGCCAGCAGCCCTCTAGCCTGGGGTAACTATGGCTACACCTTC. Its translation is CASSPLAWGNYGYTF.

The CDR3 protein is CASSYHRDRGKTQYF. The CDR3 bases are TGTGCCAGCAGTTACCACCGGGACAGGGGAAAGACCCAGTACTTC. This chain joins TRBV6-5 and TRBJ2-5, with TRBD1 identical over 10 bases. Germline values: CDR1 MNHEY, CDR2 SVGAGI. The CDR3 runs to 15 residues. Trimming at V came to 2 bases and at J to 6 bases, leaving 6 bases not matched to a gene.

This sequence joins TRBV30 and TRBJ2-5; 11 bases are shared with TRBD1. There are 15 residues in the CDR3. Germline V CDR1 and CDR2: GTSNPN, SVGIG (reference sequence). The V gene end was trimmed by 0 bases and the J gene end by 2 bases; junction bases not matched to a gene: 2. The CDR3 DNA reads TGTGCCTGGAGTGTATGGGACAGGGGGCAAGAGACCCAGTACTTC. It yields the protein CAWSVWDRGQETQYF.